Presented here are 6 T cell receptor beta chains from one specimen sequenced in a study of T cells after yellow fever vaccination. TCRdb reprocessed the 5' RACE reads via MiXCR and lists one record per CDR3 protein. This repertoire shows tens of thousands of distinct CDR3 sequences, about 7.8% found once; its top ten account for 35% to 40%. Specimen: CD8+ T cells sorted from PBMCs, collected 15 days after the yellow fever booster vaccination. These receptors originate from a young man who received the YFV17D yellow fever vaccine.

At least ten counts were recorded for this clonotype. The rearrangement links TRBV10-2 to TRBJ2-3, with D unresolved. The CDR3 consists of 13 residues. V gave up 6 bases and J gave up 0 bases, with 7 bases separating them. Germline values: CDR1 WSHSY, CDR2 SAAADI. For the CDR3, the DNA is TGCGCCAGCAGGACTGCTAGCACAGATACGCAGTATTTT. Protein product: CASRTASTDTQYF.

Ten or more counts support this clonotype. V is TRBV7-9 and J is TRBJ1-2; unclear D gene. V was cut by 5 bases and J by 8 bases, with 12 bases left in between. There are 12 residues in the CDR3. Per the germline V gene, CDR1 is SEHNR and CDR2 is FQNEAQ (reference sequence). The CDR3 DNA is TGTGCCAGCAGCCTACACCTCGACGGCTACACCTTC. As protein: CASSLHLDGYTF.

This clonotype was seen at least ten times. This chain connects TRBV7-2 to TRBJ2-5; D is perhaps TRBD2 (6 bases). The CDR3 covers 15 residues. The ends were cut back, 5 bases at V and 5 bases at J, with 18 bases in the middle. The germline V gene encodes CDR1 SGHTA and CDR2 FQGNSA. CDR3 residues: CASSNLGGVGETQYF. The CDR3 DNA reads TGTGCCAGCAGCAACCTCGGGGGAGTCGGGGAGACCCAGTACTTC.

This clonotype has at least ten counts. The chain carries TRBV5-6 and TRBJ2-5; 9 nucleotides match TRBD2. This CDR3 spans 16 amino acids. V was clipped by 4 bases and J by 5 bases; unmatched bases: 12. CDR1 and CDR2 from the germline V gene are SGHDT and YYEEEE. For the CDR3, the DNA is TGTGCCAGCAGCCCCCGGGATAGCGGGAGTTGGGAGACCCAGTACTTC. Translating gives CASSPRDSGSWETQYF.

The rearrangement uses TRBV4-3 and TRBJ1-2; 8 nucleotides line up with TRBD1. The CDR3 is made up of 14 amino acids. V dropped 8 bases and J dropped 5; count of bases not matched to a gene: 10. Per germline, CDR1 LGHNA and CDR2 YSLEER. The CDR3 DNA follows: TGCGCCAGCCGAAGATCGGACAGGGTTTATGGCTACACCTTC. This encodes CASRRSDRVYGYTF.

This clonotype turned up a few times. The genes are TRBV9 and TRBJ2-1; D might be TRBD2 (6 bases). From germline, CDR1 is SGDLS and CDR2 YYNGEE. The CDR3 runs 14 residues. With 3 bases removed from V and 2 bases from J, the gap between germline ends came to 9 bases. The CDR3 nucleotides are TGTGCCAGCAGCGAGGCGGGGCCCTACAATGAGCAGTTCTTC. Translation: CASSEAGPYNEQFF.